The TCR beta chain described here comes from a study of OX40 agonist ivuxolimab in advanced cancers. The overall study: Melanoma, hepatocellular carcinoma, head and neck or renal cell cancer occurred in dose-escalation patients. Eligibility rules accepted prior anti-PD-1, anti-PD-L1 or anti-CTLA-4 therapy, and 35% to 45% had some. The study, taken as a whole, reports: On average, CD8+ T cells had more expanded clones than CD4+. People who partly responded at 0.1-3.0 mg/kg had some of the least clonal expansion seen.

A remark on this clone: Its antigen is currently unknown. The sample holds other DNA sequences that translate to the same CDR3.

The data were produced by immunoSEQ multiplex PCR, yet TCRdb's version contains in-frame clones alone and is incomplete. The profile covers about 79,000 clones, with roughly 94% appearing a single time and about 10% taken by the ten largest. V lost 4 bases and J lost 3, with 7 bases in between. The germline gives CDR1 LNHDA, CDR2 SQIVND (reference sequence). The CDR3 has 13 amino acids. The chain employs TRBV19 and TRBJ1-5; D is unclear. This clonotype was sampled from an adult with an advanced solid tumor such as melanoma, head and neck, liver or kidney cancer. The specimen was CD4+ or CD8+ T cells sorted from blood, collected in a trial of the OX40 agonist ivuxolimab. CDR3 nucleotide sequence: TGTGCCAGTAGTACCGACCTCAATCAGCCCCAGCATTTT. Protein: CASSTDLNQPQHF.